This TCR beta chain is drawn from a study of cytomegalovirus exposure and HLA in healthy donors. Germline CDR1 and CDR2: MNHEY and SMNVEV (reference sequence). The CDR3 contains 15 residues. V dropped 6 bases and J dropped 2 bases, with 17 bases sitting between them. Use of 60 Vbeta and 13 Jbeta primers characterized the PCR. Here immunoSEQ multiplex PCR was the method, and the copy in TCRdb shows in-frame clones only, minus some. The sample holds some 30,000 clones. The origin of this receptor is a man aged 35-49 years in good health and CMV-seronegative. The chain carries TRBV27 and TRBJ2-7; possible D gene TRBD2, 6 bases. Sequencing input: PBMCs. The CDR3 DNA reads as TGTGCCAGCAGCGGCCTTGCGGGAAGAACCTACGAGCAGTACTTC. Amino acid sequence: CASSGLAGRTYEQYF.